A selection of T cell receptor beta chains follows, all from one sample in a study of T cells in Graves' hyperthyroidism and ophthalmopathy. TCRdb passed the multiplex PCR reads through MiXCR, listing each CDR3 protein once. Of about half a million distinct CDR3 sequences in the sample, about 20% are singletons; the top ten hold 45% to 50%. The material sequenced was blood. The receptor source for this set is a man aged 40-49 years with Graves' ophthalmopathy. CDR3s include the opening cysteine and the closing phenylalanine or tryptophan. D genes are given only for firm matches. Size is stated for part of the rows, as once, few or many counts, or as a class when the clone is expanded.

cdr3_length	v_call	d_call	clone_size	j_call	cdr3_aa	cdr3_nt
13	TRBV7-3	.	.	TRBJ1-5	CASSLRGRPPQHF	TGTGCCAGCAGCTTAAGGGGGCGCCCGCCCCAGCATTTT
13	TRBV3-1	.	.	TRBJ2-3	CASSPPGWDTQYF	TGTGCCAGCAGCCCTCCAGGCTGGGATACGCAGTATTTT
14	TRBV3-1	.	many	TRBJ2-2	CASSQVQNTGELFF	TGTGCCAGCAGCCAAGTTCAAAACACCGGGGAGCTGTTTTTT
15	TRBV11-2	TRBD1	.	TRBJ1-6	CASSTTQTGDSPLHF	TGTGCCAGCAGTACTACTCAAACAGGGGATTCACCCCTCCACTTT
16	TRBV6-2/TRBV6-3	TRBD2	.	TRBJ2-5	CASSALSGGLQETQYF	TGTGCCAGCAGTGCACTTAGCGGGGGTCTTCAAGAGACCCAGTACTTC
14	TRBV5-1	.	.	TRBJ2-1	CASSLGTPDNEQFF	TGCGCCAGCAGCCTCGGGACTCCAGACAATGAGCAGTTCTTC
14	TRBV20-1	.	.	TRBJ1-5	CSARTAYSNQPQHF	TGCAGTGCTAGGACAGCTTATAGCAATCAGCCCCAGCATTTT
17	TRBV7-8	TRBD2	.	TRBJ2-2	CASLPGGGAGVYGELFF	TGTGCCAGCCTCCCGGGGGGGGGGGCCGGCGTATACGGGGAGCTGTTTTTT
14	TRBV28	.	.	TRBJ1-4	CASTFPSTNEKLFF	TGTGCCAGCACCTTTCCTTCAACTAATGAAAAACTGTTTTTT
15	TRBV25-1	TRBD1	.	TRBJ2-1	CASSVSGQAHNEQFF	TGTGCCAGCAGTGTATCGGGACAGGCCCACAATGAGCAGTTCTTC
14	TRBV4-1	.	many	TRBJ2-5	CASSPLEGLAAQYF	TGCGCCAGCAGCCCCCTAGAAGGGTTAGCGGCCCAGTACTTC
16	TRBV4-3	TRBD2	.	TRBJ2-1	CASSQDLLAGVNEQFF	TGCGCCAGCAGCCAAGATTTACTAGCGGGAGTCAATGAGCAGTTCTTC
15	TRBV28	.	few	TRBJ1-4	CASRPGGTLHEKLFF	TGTGCCAGCAGGCCCGGGGGGACCCTGCATGAAAAACTGTTTTTT
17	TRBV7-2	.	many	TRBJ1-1	CASSLQQVLGRNTEAFF	TGTGCCAGCAGCCTTCAACAGGTTCTGGGTCGGAACACTGAAGCTTTCTTT
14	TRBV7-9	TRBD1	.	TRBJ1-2	CASSGPDRVDGYTF	TGTGCCAGCAGCGGACCCGACAGGGTTGATGGCTACACCTTC
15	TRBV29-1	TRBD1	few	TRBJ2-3	CSAYSAGQGPDTQYF	TGCAGCGCCTACTCCGCGGGACAGGGACCAGATACGCAGTATTTT
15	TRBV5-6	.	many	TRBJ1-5	CASTKGTGKNQPQHF	TGTGCCAGCACCAAGGGGACGGGGAAGAATCAGCCCCAGCATTTT
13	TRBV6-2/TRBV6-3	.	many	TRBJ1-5	CASRGRGGQPQHF	TGTGCCAGCAGGGGGCGAGGGGGTCAGCCCCAGCATTTT
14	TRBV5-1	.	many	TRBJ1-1	CASSSDGPNTEAFF	TGCGCCAGCAGCTCAGACGGACCGAACACTGAAGCTTTCTTT
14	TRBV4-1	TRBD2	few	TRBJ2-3	CASSQNGGADTQYF	TGCGCCAGCAGCCAAAACGGGGGGGCAGATACGCAGTATTTT
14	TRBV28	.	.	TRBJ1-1	CASSLYTENTEAFF	TGTGCCAGCAGTCTCTACACGGAGAACACTGAAGCTTTCTTT
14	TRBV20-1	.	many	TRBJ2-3	CSARAPGNTDTQYF	TGCAGTGCTAGGGCCCCAGGGAACACAGATACGCAGTATTTT
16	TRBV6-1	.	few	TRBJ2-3	CASSENLGLLTDTQYF	TGTGCCAGCAGTGAAAATTTGGGGCTCCTCACAGATACGCAGTATTTT
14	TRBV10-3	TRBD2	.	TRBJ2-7	CAISGAGQTYEQYF	TGTGCCATCAGTGGAGCGGGGCAAACCTACGAGCAGTACTTC
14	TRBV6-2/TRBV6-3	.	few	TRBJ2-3	CASSYLVLRDTQYF	TGTGCCAGCAGTTACTTGGTCTTAAGAGATACGCAGTATTTT
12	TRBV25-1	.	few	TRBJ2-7	CASSDSASEQYF	TGTGCCAGCAGTGACAGCGCCTCCGAGCAGTACTTC
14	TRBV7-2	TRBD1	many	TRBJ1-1	CASSFNQGAEEAFF	TGTGCCAGCAGCTTCAATCAGGGGGCAGAAGAAGCTTTCTTT
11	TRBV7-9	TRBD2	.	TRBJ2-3	CASSSGRAQYF	TGTGCCAGCAGTAGCGGGAGGGCGCAGTATTTT
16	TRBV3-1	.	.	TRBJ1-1	CASSPQSEGRRTEAFF	TGTGCCAGCAGCCCCCAATCGGAGGGGAGGAGGACTGAAGCTTTCTTT
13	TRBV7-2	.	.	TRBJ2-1	CASSLVPPNEQFF	TGTGCCAGCAGCTTAGTTCCCCCCAATGAGCAGTTCTTC
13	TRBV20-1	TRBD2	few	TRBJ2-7	CRFPSGPRFEQYF	TGCAGGTTCCCTAGCGGGCCTCGGTTCGAGCAGTACTTC
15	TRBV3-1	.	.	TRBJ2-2	CASSQDLIAIGELFF	TGTGCCAGCAGCCAAGATCTGATCGCAATCGGGGAGCTGTTTTTT
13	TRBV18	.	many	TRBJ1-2	CASSPAGRDGYTF	TGTGCCAGCTCACCAGCAGGGAGGGATGGCTACACCTTC
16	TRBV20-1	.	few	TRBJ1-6	CSARDPGTGSNSPLHF	TGCAGTGCTAGAGACCCGGGGACCGGGTCAAATTCACCCCTCCACTTT
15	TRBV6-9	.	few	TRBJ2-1	CASSYSYEGSAEQFF	TGTGCCAGCAGTTACTCGTATGAGGGCTCTGCTGAGCAGTTCTTC
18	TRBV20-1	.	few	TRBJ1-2	CSALWFGTQGVADYGYTF	TGCAGTGCCCTGTGGTTCGGCACACAAGGGGTTGCTGACTATGGCTACACCTTC
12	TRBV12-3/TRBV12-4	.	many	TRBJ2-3	CASANRADTQYF	TGTGCCAGCGCGAACAGGGCAGATACGCAGTATTTT
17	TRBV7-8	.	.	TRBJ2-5	CASSLISRTTKGETQYF	TGTGCCAGCAGCTTAATCTCCCGGACCACCAAAGGGGAGACCCAGTACTTC
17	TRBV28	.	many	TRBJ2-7	CASRVSPGAQTSYEQYF	TGTGCCAGCAGGGTCTCTCCAGGGGCCCAGACCTCCTACGAGCAGTACTTC
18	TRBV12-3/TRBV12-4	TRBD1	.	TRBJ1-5	CASSFEVGTANSNQPQHF	TGTGCCAGCAGTTTTGAGGTTGGGACAGCAAATAGCAATCAGCCCCAGCATTTT
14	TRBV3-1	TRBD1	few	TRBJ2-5	CASTQGAWGETQYF	TGTGCCAGCACCCAGGGGGCTTGGGGAGAGACCCAGTACTTC
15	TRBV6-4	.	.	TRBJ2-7	CAIREMSGGSYEQYF	TGTGCCATCAGAGAAATGAGCGGCGGTTCCTACGAGCAGTACTTC
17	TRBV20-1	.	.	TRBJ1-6	CSARDGMRAYFGSPLHF	TGCAGTGCTAGAGATGGAATGAGGGCATATTTTGGTTCACCCCTCCACTTT
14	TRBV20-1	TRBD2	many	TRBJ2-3	CSARGLAGADTQYF	TGCAGTGCTAGAGGACTAGCGGGGGCAGATACGCAGTATTTT